These T cell receptor beta chains were read from a single sample in a study of tumor-infiltrating lymphocytes in primary liver carcinoma. Each CDR3 protein gets one entry after TCRdb re-called the multiplex PCR reads with MiXCR. This sample has approximately 47,000 distinct CDR3 sequences, with around three quarters found just once. Material for sequencing was liver tumor tissue from sampling region 3. Receptors originate from a man aged 40-50 years with primary liver carcinoma and hepatitis B virus infection. Each CDR3 is given with its conserved first and last residue. Fields, in order: clone size, V gene, D gene, J gene, CDR3 DNA, CDR3 protein. D genes are given only for firm matches. Only part of the rows carry a size: once, few, many, or a class if the clone is expanded.

once	TRBV5-1	-	TRBJ1-5	TGCGCCAGCAGTTTGGAAGGGTCGGGAAATCAGCCCCAGCATTTT	CASSLEGSGNQPQHF
-	TRBV6-5	-	TRBJ2-7	TGTGCCAGCTGTTACGGGCCAACAGACATCTCCTACGAGCAGTACTTC	CASCYGPTDISYEQYF
few	TRBV11-2	-	TRBJ2-3	TGTGCCAGCAGCACTCTGGATGCGCAGTATTTT	CASSTLDAQYF
few	TRBV4-1	-	TRBJ2-3	TGCGCCAGCAGCCAAGATATACTAGCTTTGAATACTCAGTATTTT	CASSQDILALNTQYF
-	TRBV11-2	-	TRBJ2-1	TGTGCCAGCAGCTTAATTCTAGAACGGTGCTATATTGAGCAGTTCTTC	CASSLILERCYIEQFF
-	TRBV2	-	TRBJ2-7	TGTGCCAGCTGTGATAGGCAGTCCTACGAGCAGTACTTC	CASCDRQSYEQYF
-	TRBV11-2	-	TRBJ1-4	TGCGCCAGCAGCTTAGAGGTTGGTGACGAAAAACTGCTTTTT	CASSLEVGDEKLLF
many	TRBV12-3/TRBV12-4	-	TRBJ2-2	TGTGCCAGCAGTTTTGGTGTTTGGGGGGCCTCCCCCGGGGAGCTGTTTTTT	CASSFGVWGASPGELFF
medium-sized	TRBV7-9	-	TRBJ2-3	TGTGCCAGCAGCAATAACAGGGCAGATACGCAGTATTTT	CASSNNRADTQYF
-	TRBV25-1	-	TRBJ2-7	TGTGCCAGTAGTGAATATCGGTCGGGCCCACCCGTCACCTACCAGCAGTACTTC	CASSEYRSGPPVTYQQYF
many	TRBV2	-	TRBJ1-5	TGTGCCAGCGTTTCCCAGTATAGCAATCAGCCCCAGCATTTT	CASVSQYSNQPQHF
-	TRBV6-1	-	TRBJ2-3	TGTGCCAGCAACGGACAGCGCACAGATATGCGGTATTTT	CASNGQRTDMRYF
-	TRBV6-2/TRBV6-3	-	TRBJ2-5	TGTGCCAGCAACTCTCAAGAGACCCAATACTTC	CASNSQETQYF
-	TRBV11-2	-	TRBJ2-3	TGTGCCAACAGCCCCGGATATGATACACAGTATTTT	CANSPGYDTQYF
once	TRBV29-1	TRBD1	TRBJ2-5	TGCAGCGTTGACGTGGCAGGGGGTCCATACCAAGAGACCCAGTACTTC	CSVDVAGGPYQETQYF
-	TRBV6-5	-	TRBJ1-6	TGTGCCGGCAGTTACTCACCCTTCCAGTGGGGTGATAATTCACCCCTCCACTTT	CAGSYSPFQWGDNSPLHF
-	TRBV7-9	TRBD2	TRBJ2-7	TGTGCCAGTAACAAGCGGGGGAGACAGAACTACGAGCAGTACTTC	CASNKRGRQNYEQYF
many	TRBV6-2/TRBV6-3	TRBD2	TRBJ2-1	TGTGCCAGCAGTATAACGGGAGGGGTTTTCTTTAATGAGCAGTTCTTC	CASSITGGVFFNEQFF
medium-sized	TRBV5-5	-	TRBJ2-4	TGTGCCAGCAGCCTAGAGGCCGGGGCGAACATTCAGTACTTC	CASSLEAGANIQYF
-	TRBV6-5	-	TRBJ2-7	TGTGCCAGCAGCCGGGACATGAGCTACGAACAGTACTTC	CASSRDMSYEQYF
once	TRBV5-5	-	TRBJ2-7	TGTGCCAGCAGCCTGGATCTGGGGTCGGCCCAGTACTTC	CASSLDLGSAQYF
few	TRBV28	TRBD1	TRBJ2-1	TGTGCCAGCACCAAGGGGACAGGGGGCTACGAGCAGTTCTTC	CASTKGTGGYEQFF
once	TRBV5-4	TRBD2	TRBJ2-5	TGTGCCAGCAGCTCTAGGACTAGCGGGAGTGGAGAGACCCAGTATTTC	CASSSRTSGSGETQYF
-	TRBV12-3/TRBV12-4	TRBD2	TRBJ2-1	TGTGCCAGCCACGGACTAGCGGGCCCCAATGAGCAGTTCTTC	CASHGLAGPNEQFF
-	TRBV11-1	-	TRBJ2-1	TGTGCCAGCAGCCTGAGACTAACGGGAGAAGTGGACAACGAGCAGTTCTTC	CASSLRLTGEVDNEQFF
many	TRBV2	TRBD2	TRBJ2-5	TGTGCCAGCAGCGCCGGGGGGGAATCCCAGTACTTC	CASSAGGESQYF
once	TRBV29-1	-	TRBJ2-5	TGCAGCCTTGAAGCCGGGGCAGCGCAAGATACCCACTACTTC	CSLEAGAAQDTHYF
-	TRBV29-1	TRBD1	TRBJ2-1	TGCAGCGGATTGCGACAGGGGGTGGATGAGCAGTTCTTC	CSGLRQGVDEQFF
medium-sized	TRBV11-2	-	TRBJ2-1	TGTGCCAGCAGCTTAGTGGCTAGCGACTACAATGAGCAGTTCTTC	CASSLVASDYNEQFF
-	TRBV4-1	TRBD1	TRBJ2-1	TGCGCCAGCAGTTGCGGACAGGGGTCTCTCTACAATGAGCAGTTCTTC	CASSCGQGSLYNEQFF
few	TRBV2	TRBD2	TRBJ2-1	TGTGCCAGCCGTGAGTCGCGGGGGGGCCCGAGAGGCTCCTACAATGAGCAGTTCTTC	CASRESRGGPRGSYNEQFF
-	TRBV11-1	-	TRBJ2-2	TGTGCCAGCATCTTTTTGTCGACAGGAGATGCGAACACCGGGGAGCTGTTTTTT	CASIFLSTGDANTGELFF
many	TRBV11-2	-	TRBJ2-7	TGTGCCAGCAGCTTGGCTGCGTCTAGCTCCTACGAGCAGTACTTC	CASSLAASSSYEQYF
-	TRBV6-5	-	TRBJ1-2	TGTGTCAGCAGCCTCGGACCCCAGGACACCCTCTATGGCTACACCTTC	CVSSLGPQDTLYGYTF
-	TRBV6-5	-	TRBJ2-6	-	CTSSLWRGMKAGANVLTF
-	TRBV6-1	-	TRBJ1-1	TGTGCCAGCAGTGAATTGGGAGGGGCAGGCAACATTGAAGCTTTCTTT	CASSELGGAGNIEAFF
-	TRBV12-3/TRBV12-4	TRBD2	TRBJ2-7	TGTGCCAGCGGCCCTAGCGGGAGGGGCCACGAACAGTACTTC	CASGPSGRGHEQYF
-	TRBV29-1	-	TRBJ1-4	TGCAGCGTTGAAGTTGGAGGGAGGTGTGAAAAACTGTTTTTT	CSVEVGGRCEKLFF
-	TRBV4-1	-	TRBJ2-3	TGCGCCAGAAGCCGAGGAGGGGGGGACGGCCAGCCCCAGTATTTT	CARSRGGGDGQPQYF
many	TRBV7-8	-	TRBJ2-1	TGTGCCAGCAGCCCGAGAGAGGCCTGGGTAAATGAGCAGTTCTTC	CASSPREAWVNEQFF